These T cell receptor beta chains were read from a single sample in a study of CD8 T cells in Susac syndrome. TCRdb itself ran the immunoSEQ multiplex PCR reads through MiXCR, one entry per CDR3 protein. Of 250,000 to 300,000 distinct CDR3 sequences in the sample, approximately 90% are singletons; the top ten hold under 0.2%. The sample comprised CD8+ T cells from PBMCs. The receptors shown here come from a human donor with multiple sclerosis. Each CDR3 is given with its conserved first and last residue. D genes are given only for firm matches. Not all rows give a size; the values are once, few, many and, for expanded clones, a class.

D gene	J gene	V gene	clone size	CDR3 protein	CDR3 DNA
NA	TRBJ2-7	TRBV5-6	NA	CASRQALYYEQYF	TGTGCCAGCAGACAGGCCCTATACTACGAGCAGTACTTC
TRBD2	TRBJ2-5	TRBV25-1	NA	CASSLREGRGETQYF	TGTGCCAGCAGTCTACGGGAGGGCCGGGGAGAGACCCAGTACTTC
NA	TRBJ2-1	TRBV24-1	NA	CATSDRGSPLSYNEQFF	TGTGCCACCAGTGATCGGGGGTCCCCTTTATCCTACAATGAGCAGTTCTTC
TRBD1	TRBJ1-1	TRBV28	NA	CASDPRTGNTEAFF	TGTGCCAGCGACCCTCGGACAGGAAACACTGAAGCTTTCTTT
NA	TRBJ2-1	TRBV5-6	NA	CASSLAVVDEQFF	TGTGCCAGCAGCTTGGCAGTGGTCGATGAGCAGTTCTTC
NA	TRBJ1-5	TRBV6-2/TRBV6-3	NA	CASLRARERNQPQHF	TGTGCCAGCCTCCGAGCAAGGGAGAGAAATCAGCCCCAGCATTTT
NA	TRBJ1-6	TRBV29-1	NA	CSVEEIADSPLHF	TGCAGCGTTGAAGAGATAGCTGATTCACCCCTCCACTTT
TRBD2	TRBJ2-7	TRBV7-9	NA	CASSPNLAGDGIYEQYF	TGTGCCAGCAGCCCAAACCTAGCGGGAGATGGGATTTACGAGCAGTACTTC
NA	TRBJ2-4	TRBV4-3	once	CASSQDGQGGNIQYF	TGCGCCAGCAGCCAAGACGGCCAGGGAGGCAACATTCAGTACTTC
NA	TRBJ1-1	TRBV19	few	CASTPGNTEAFF	TGTGCCAGTACCCCAGGGAACACTGAAGCTTTCTTT
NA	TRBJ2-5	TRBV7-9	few	CASSPGPQETQYF	TGTGCCAGCAGCCCCGGTCCGCAAGAGACCCAGTACTTC
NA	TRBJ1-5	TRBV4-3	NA	CASSQARGQPQHF	TGCGCCAGCAGCCAAGCGAGGGGTCAGCCCCAGCATTTT
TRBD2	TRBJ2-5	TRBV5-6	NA	CASSTGLLKETQYF	TGTGCCAGCAGCACGGGACTACTAAAAGAGACCCAGTACTTC
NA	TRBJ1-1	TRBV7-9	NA	CASSLAGGPYTEAFF	TGTGCCAGCAGCTTAGCGGGGGGGCCTTACACTGAAGCTTTCTTT
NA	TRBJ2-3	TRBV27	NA	CASSTTRAGTDTQYF	TGTGCCAGCAGTACCACTAGGGCCGGCACAGATACGCAGTATTTT
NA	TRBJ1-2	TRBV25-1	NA	CASMMGSSGYTF	TGTGCCAGCATGATGGGATCCAGCGGCTACACCTTC
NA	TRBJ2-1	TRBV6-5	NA	CASSLVRADEQFF	TGTGCCAGCAGTCTCGTTAGAGCCGATGAGCAGTTCTTC
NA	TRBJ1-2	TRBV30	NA	CAWRGKPGYGYTF	TGTGCCTGGAGGGGAAAACCTGGCTATGGCTACACCTTC
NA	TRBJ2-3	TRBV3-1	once	CASSPYRDFLTDAQYF	TGTGCCAGCAGCCCCTACAGGGATTTCCTCACAGATGCGCAGTATTTT
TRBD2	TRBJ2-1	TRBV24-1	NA	CATSRAGLAGEFF	TGTGCCACCAGCCGAGCGGGACTAGCGGGAGAATTCTTC
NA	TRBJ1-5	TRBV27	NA	CASSYAGSQPQHF	TGTGCCAGCAGTTACGCGGGGAGTCAGCCCCAGCATTTT
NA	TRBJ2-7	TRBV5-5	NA	CASSLGMTASYEQYF	TGTGCCAGCAGCTTGGGTATGACAGCTTCCTACGAGCAGTACTTC
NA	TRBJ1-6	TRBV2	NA	CASRTGRGEGSPLHF	TGTGCCAGCAGGACGGGAAGGGGCGAGGGTTCACCCCTCCACTTT
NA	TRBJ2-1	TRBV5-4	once	CASNLWGFYNEQFF	TGTGCCAGCAACCTATGGGGTTTCTACAATGAGCAGTTCTTC
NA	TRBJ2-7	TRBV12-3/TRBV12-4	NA	CASSFNRYYEQYF	TGTGCCAGCAGTTTTAACAGGTACTACGAGCAGTACTTC
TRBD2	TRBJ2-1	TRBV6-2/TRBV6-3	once	CASSWTSGGLDEQFF	TGTGCCAGCAGTTGGACTAGCGGGGGGTTGGATGAGCAGTTCTTC
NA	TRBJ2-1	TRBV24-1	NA	CATSDSPGPSHQAFF	TGTGCCACCAGTGATTCCCCGGGGCCCTCTCACCAAGCTTTCTTC
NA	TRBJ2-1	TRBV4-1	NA	CASSQHPPGVNEQFF	TGCGCCAGCAGCCAACACCCTCCCGGGGTCAATGAGCAGTTCTTC
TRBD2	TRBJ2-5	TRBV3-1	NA	CASSQEVRAGGHHTSKCETQYF	TGTGCCAGCAGCCAAGAGGTTCGAGCGGGGGGCCACCACACTTCCAAGTGCGAGACCCAGTACTTC
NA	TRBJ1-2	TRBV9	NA	CASSAGSSGVASNYGYTF	TGTGCCAGCAGCGCCGGCTCGTCTGGTGTCGCGTCTAACTATGGCTACACCTTC
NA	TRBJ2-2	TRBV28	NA	CASSEWKAFSWTGELFF	TGTGCCAGCAGTGAGTGGAAGGCCTTCAGCTGGACCGGGGAGCTGTTTTTT
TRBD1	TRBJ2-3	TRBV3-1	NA	CASSRHPGGITLGTDTQYF	TGTGCCAGCAGTCGACACCCAGGGGGCATTACCCTCGGCACAGATACGCAGTATTTT
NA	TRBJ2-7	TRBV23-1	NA	CASSRPNSYEQYF	TGCGCCAGCAGTCGACCAAACTCCTACGAGCAGTACTTC
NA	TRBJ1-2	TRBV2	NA	CASSEGDNYGYTF	TGTGCCAGCAGTGAAGGGGATAACTATGGCTACACCTTC
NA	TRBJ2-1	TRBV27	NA	CASSPFGGSSYNEQFF	TGTGCCAGCAGTCCTTTTGGGGGATCCTCCTACAATGAGCAGTTCTTC
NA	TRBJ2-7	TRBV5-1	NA	CASSTLPGEQYF	TGCGCCAGCAGCACCCTCCCCGGGGAGCAGTACTTC
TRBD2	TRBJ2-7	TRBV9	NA	CASSSEAGEQYF	TGTGCCAGCAGTTCCGAAGCGGGGGAGCAGTACTTC
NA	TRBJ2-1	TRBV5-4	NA	CASSYIAEQFF	TGTGCCAGCAGCTATATAGCGGAGCAGTTCTTC
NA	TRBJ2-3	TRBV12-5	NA	CASGLTGDTQYF	TGTGCTAGTGGTTTGACTGGGGATACGCAGTATTTT
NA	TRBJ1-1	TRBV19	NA	CASSRAGRTNTEAFF	TGTGCCAGTAGCCGCGCGGGGCGGACCAACACTGAAGCTTTCTTT
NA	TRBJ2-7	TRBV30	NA	CAWSSGHSYEQYF	TGTGCCTGGAGTTCTGGGCATTCCTACGAGCAGTACTTC
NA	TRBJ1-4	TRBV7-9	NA	CASSFGGGATNEKLFF	TGTGCCAGCAGCTTCGGGGGAGGGGCAACTAATGAAAAACTGTTTTTT
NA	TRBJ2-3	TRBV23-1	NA	CASSQSSRRGYTDTQYF	TGCGCCAGCAGTCAATCGAGTAGGAGGGGGTACACAGATACGCAGTATTTT
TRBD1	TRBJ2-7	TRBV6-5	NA	CASSYGTGNYEQYF	TGTGCCAGCAGTTACGGGACAGGGAATTACGAGCAGTACTTC
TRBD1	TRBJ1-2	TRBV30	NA	CAWGDSLNYGYTF	TGTGCCTGGGGGGACAGTCTTAACTATGGCTACACCTTC
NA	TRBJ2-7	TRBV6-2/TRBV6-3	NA	CASSLPTEPPYEQYF	TGTGCCAGCAGCCTCCCGACGGAACCCCCCTACGAGCAGTACTTC
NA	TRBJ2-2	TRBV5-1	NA	CASSLAELWAGELFF	TGCGCCAGCAGCTTGGCCGAATTATGGGCCGGGGAGCTGTTTTTT
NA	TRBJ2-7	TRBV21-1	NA	CASSRLLDVYEQYF	TGTGCCAGCAGCCGACTCCTCGACGTCTACGAGCAGTACTTC